A single sample gave rise to the 27 T cell receptor beta chains below, sequenced in a study of CD8+ T cells in alopecia areata. Isolated RNA was reverse transcribed into cDNA used as the sequencing template. The table came from immunoSEQ multiplex PCR; TCRdb's copy has only in-frame clones and leaves some out. The sample includes about 3,000 clones, none of them occurring once. Documented time point: mouse skin 3 weeks after grafting. Specimen: skin, collected at week 3. These receptors were taken from a C3H/HeJ mouse with alopecia areata. The MHC haplotype recorded for the strain is H2-k.

Many counts were recorded for this clone. Gene labels here are mouse ones. The read falls 4 residues short of the CDR3 end, and the missing part is taken from the germline J gene. The V gene is TRBV13-2, the J gene TRBJ2-1; 8 bases align to TRBD2. This CDR3 is 14 amino acids long. Germline assignment: CDR1 NNHNN and CDR2 SYGAGS (reference sequence). The sequenced part of the CDR3 DNA is TGTGCCAGCGGTGATGCTGCTGGGGGGGCT. It yields the protein CASGDAAGGA. The whole CDR3 protein reads CASGDAAGGAEQFF.

This clone has ten or more counts. Gene names denote mouse genes. The CDR3 end lies 4 residues beyond the end of the read and is filled in from the germline J gene. The V and J genes are TRBV5 and TRBJ2-5, with 9 bases aligning to TRBD2. Germline-derived CDR1 and CDR2 are LGHNA and YNLKQL (reference sequence). V lost 6 bases to trimming and J lost 0 bases; unmatched junction nucleotides: 7. The CDR3 sequence is 16 residues long. CDR3 loop: CASRLTGGINQDTQYF. Incomplete CDR3 DNA: TGTGCCAGCAGACTAACTGGGGGGATTAACCAAGAC.

The table lists this clone with many counts. Each gene name is a mouse one. The read is 4 residues too short to cover the CDR3 end, so that end is filled in from the germline J gene. J is TRBJ2-5 and V is TRBV13-2; 10 bases are a match to TRBD1. Germline V gives CDR1 NNHNN, CDR2 SYGAGS (reference sequence). The CDR3 covers 15 residues. The sequenced part of the CDR3 DNA is TGTGCCAGCGGTGAAGGGACAGGGGAGGTAGAC. Its translation is CASGEGTGEVD. The whole CDR3 sequence is CASGEGTGEVDTQYF.

In its sample, this clone ranks as medium-sized. Gene labels here are mouse ones. The CDR3 end lies 4 residues beyond the end of the read and is filled in from the germline J gene. This chain links TRBV5 with TRBJ2-3; 9 bases match TRBD2. Germline V gives CDR1 LGHNA, CDR2 YNLKQL (reference sequence). The CDR3 extends over 17 amino acids. Trimming cost V 0 bases and J 0 bases; bases outside gene matches: 4. CDR3 amino acids: CASSQDVGGQSAETLYF. The CDR3 bases that were read are TGTGCCAGCAGCCAAGATGTGGGGGGGCAAAGTGCAGAA.

This clone was observed at least ten times. Mouse gene names apply. From the germline J gene comes the end of the CDR3, since the read stops 4 residues before it. The chain is built from TRBV19 and TRBJ2-1, with D maybe TRBD1 (6 bases). V was shortened by 2 bases and J by 3 bases, with 9 bases between the two germline ends. The CDR3 is 14 residues long. Looked up from germline, CDR1 is FNHDT and CDR2 is SITEND (reference sequence). The covered CDR3 bases are TGTGCCAGCAGTATTGGACAGCCCTATGCT. This gives the protein CASSIGQPYA. The entire CDR3 reads CASSIGQPYAEQFF. The whole variable domain, filled in from reference TRBV19 and TRBJ2-1, reads GGIITQTPKFLIGQEGQKLTLKCQQNFNHDTMYWYRQDSGKGLRLIYYSITENDLQKGDLSEGYDASREKKSSFSLTVTSAQKNEMAVFLCASSIGQPYAEQFFGPGTRLTVL.

Ten or more counts support this clone. Gene names and germline match the mouse. The sequenced CDR3 bases are TGTGCTAGCAGTTTATTGACAGGGGGCTATGCT. Its protein is CASSLLTGGYA. The CDR3 in its entirety is CASSLLTGGYAEQFF. The chain carries TRBV29 and TRBJ2-1; 9 bases align to TRBD1. The DNA ends 4 residues before the CDR3 does, and the rest of the CDR3 is filled in from the germline J gene. The CDR3 loop spans 15 amino acids. V lost 1 base, J lost 3 bases, and 1 base stayed unmatched. Germline V gives CDR1 MSHET, CDR2 SYDVDS.

Within the sample, this clone is medium-sized (0.01 to 0.1%). These gene names are mouse names. This specimen includes other DNA sequences encoding the same CDR3. The DNA read from the CDR3 is TGTGCCTGGAGTCGGGACAGGGCTAACTCC. It yields the protein CAWSRDRANS. The whole CDR3 is CAWSRDRANSDYTF. The chain links TRBV31 to TRBJ1-2; 9 bases match TRBD1. Read sequence stops 4 residues before the CDR3 end, and the germline J gene provides the missing end. J gave up 2 bases and V 1 base, and 2 bases lay outside the gene matches. The CDR3 runs to 14 residues. CDR1 GKSSPN and CDR2 SITVG come from the germline V gene.

This clone was counted ten times or more. Mouse names are used for the genes. The CDR3 extends 4 residues past the end of the read, so its final part is completed from the germline J gene. This chain connects TRBV19 to TRBJ2-7, with TRBD2 identical over 11 bases. The CDR3 covers 15 residues. The V gene's germline CDR1 is FNHDT and CDR2 SITEND (reference sequence). CDR3 DNA, as far as it was read: TGTGCCAGCAGTTACTGGGGGGGCGCAAGGTAT. Translating it yields CASSYWGGARY. The CDR3 as a whole reads CASSYWGGARYEQYF.

A word on this clone: Germline and genes here are mouse. The read stops 4 residues short of the end of the CDR3; the missing end is completed from the germline J gene. This chain joins TRBV13-1 and TRBJ2-3; TRBD2 agrees at 9 bases. The CDR3 loop spans 16 amino acids. J gave up 0 bases and V 5 bases, and 7 bases lay outside the gene matches. Germline-derived CDR1 and CDR2 are NSHNY and SYGAGN. The CDR3 sequence: CASRPDWGSSAETLYF. The CDR3 DNA, read in part, is TGTGCCAGCAGGCCCGACTGGGGGTCTAGTGCAGAA.

As to this clone: Any gene name here is a mouse gene name. The sequence runs out 4 residues before the end of the CDR3; the remainder is reconstructed from the germline J gene. The chain recombines TRBV16 with TRBJ2-7; 9 bases map to TRBD2. V lost 0 bases and J lost 0; bases outside the gene matches: 3. This CDR3 region has 16 residues. Germline V gives CDR1 SGHSA, CDR2 FRNQAP. The CDR3 bases that were read are TGTGCAAGCAGCTTAGATATGGGACTGGGCTCCTAT. Translation gives CASSLDMGLGSY. The complete CDR3 sequence is CASSLDMGLGSYEQYF. The full variable domain, with the rest looked up from reference TRBV16 and TRBJ2-7, is NAGVIQTPRHKVTGKGQEATLWCEPISGHSAVFWYRQTIVQGLEFLTYFRNQAPIDDSGMPKERFSAQMPNQSHSTLKIQSTQPQDSAVYLCASSLDMGLGSYEQYFGPGTRLTVL.

This clone qualifies as medium-sized. Here the gene names and germline are mouse. The read comes to an end 4 residues before the CDR3 does, leaving the germline J gene to fill in the end. Other DNA sequences in this specimen translate into the identical CDR3. V is TRBV19 and J is TRBJ1-2, with 7 bases fitting TRBD1. This CDR3 spans 14 amino acids. Germline CDR1 reads FNHDT; CDR2 reads SITEND (reference sequence). Losses at the gene ends were 3 bases for V and 0 bases for J; bases not matched to a gene: 2. The CDR3 is CASSRDRANSDYTF. The sequenced part of the CDR3 DNA is TGTGCCAGCAGTAGGGACAGAGCAAACTCC.

This clone is medium-sized. Gene names denote mouse genes. CDR3 region: CASSRDSGGRYYAEQFF. CDR3 DNA, as far as it was read: TGTGCTAGCAGTAGAGATTCTGGGGGGAGATACTATGCT. J is TRBJ2-1 and V is TRBV17, with 8 bases matching TRBD2. The read comes to an end 4 residues before the CDR3 does, leaving the germline J gene to fill in the end. CDR3 length: 17 residues. Germline V lookup: CDR1 MNHDT, CDR2 YYDKIL. V shed 0 bases, J shed 2 bases, and the junction held 6 bases outside the gene matches.

The sample holds many counts of this clone. Gene names refer to mouse genes. The read ends 4 residues shy of where the CDR3 ends; the end is completed using the germline J gene. This chain joins TRBV5 and TRBJ2-2; D is unresolved. This CDR3 has 13 residues. With 0 bases removed from V and 5 bases from J, the gap between germline ends came to 4 bases. The germline gives CDR1 LGHNA, CDR2 YNLKQL (reference sequence). The covered CDR3 bases are TGTGCCAGCAGCCAAGACAGAACCGGG. Translation: CASSQDRTG. The full CDR3 reads CASSQDRTGQLYF.

The sample holds many counts of this clone. These gene names are mouse names. Coverage ceases 4 residues before the CDR3 finishes, and the germline J gene fills in the end. V and J are TRBV19 and TRBJ1-2, with 8 bases identical to TRBD1. This CDR3 region has 12 residues. The V gene's germline CDR1 is FNHDT and CDR2 SITEND (reference sequence). The CDR3 sequence: CASSKQGADYTF. The covered CDR3 bases are TGTGCCAGCAGCAAACAGGGGGCC.

This clone has a count of ten or more. Gene names are mouse gene names. The read gets to within 4 residues of the CDR3 end, and the germline J gene fills in the rest. The chain carries TRBV19 and TRBJ2-3; tentative D call: TRBD1 (6 bases). Per the germline V gene, CDR1 is FNHDT and CDR2 is SITEND (reference sequence). Trimming removed 5 bases from V and 2 bases from J, with 9 bases in between. CDR3 length: 13 residues. CDR3 bases read: TGTGCCAGCAGCGGACAGTCTGCAGAA. Amino acid sequence: CASSGQSAE. The CDR3 in full is CASSGQSAETLYF.

This clone was recorded a few times. The listed genes are named as in mouse. The CDR3 end lies 4 residues beyond the end of the read and is filled in from the germline J gene. The gene calls are TRBV2 and TRBJ2-3, with TRBD2 matching 10 bases. The V gene's germline CDR1 is LGHNA and CDR2 YSYQKL. V was pared by 1 base and J by 0 bases, with 1 base of the junction left unmatched. CDR3 size: 16 residues. This CDR3 is CASSQGTGGSAETLYF. Incomplete CDR3 DNA: TGTGCCAGCAGCCAAGGGACTGGGGGTAGTGCAGAA.

On this clone itself: All gene names here are mouse names. Read data end 4 residues before the CDR3 end; the end is taken from the germline J gene. The chain employs TRBV2 and TRBJ2-2; 9 bases are shared with TRBD2. This CDR3 contains 16 residues. V lost 5 bases, J lost 2 bases, and 6 bases stayed unmatched. Germline CDR1 reads LGHNA; CDR2 reads YSYQKL. The CDR3 loop reads CASSEWGGGNTGQLYF. The CDR3 DNA, read in part, is TGTGCCAGCAGCGAATGGGGGGGCGGGAACACCGGG.

By share of the sample, this clone is medium-sized. Mouse names are used for the genes. The CDR3 is cut off 4 residues early in the read; its end comes from the germline J gene. This chain links TRBV19 with TRBJ2-1, with 11 nucleotides matching TRBD2. The trim removed 3 bases at V and 6 bases at J, leaving 2 bases unmatched. The CDR3 is 14 amino acids. Per germline, CDR1 FNHDT and CDR2 SITEND (reference sequence). CDR3 bases read: TGTGCCAGCAGTAGGGACTGGGGGTTTGCT. Amino acids: CASSRDWGFA. The whole CDR3 sequence is CASSRDWGFAEQFF.

Comment on this clone: Gene names refer to mouse genes. The DNA ends 4 residues before the CDR3 does, and the rest of the CDR3 is filled in from the germline J gene. This chain uses TRBV13-2 with TRBJ2-1; 10 bases align to TRBD2. This CDR3 contains 16 residues. Germline CDR1 reads NNHNN; CDR2 reads SYGAGS (reference sequence). After removal of 2 bases from V and 1 base from J, the junction contained 3 bases not matched to a gene. The CDR3 sequence is CASGEDWGENYAEQFF. The DNA read from the CDR3 is TGTGCCAGCGGTGAAGACTGGGGGGAAAACTATGCT.

This clone was counted ten times or more. Each gene name is a mouse one. The read ends 4 residues early relative to the CDR3; the germline J gene fills the gap. The chain links TRBV13-2 to TRBJ2-5, with 8 nucleotides matching TRBD2. The length of the CDR3 is 16 residues. After removal of 0 bases from V and 0 bases from J, the junction contained 3 bases not matched to a gene. The germline V gene encodes CDR1 NNHNN and CDR2 SYGAGS (reference sequence). The CDR3 DNA, read in part, is TGTGCCAGCGGTGATGTCTGGGGGGATAACCAAGAC. Translation: CASGDVWGDNQD. The entire CDR3 protein reads CASGDVWGDNQDTQYF.

In this sample, this clone is large. Gene names and germline refer to mouse. The read falls 4 residues short of the CDR3 end, and the missing part is taken from the germline J gene. This sample also contains other DNA sequences that code for the same CDR3. The chain uses TRBV19 and TRBJ1-2, with a possible D match to TRBD1 (6 bases). Trimming pared 4 bases from V and 0 bases from J, leaving 10 bases between. From germline, CDR1 is FNHDT and CDR2 SITEND (reference sequence). There are 14 residues in the CDR3. Partial CDR3 DNA: TGTGCCAGCAGTTCGGACAGAACAAACTCC. Amino acid sequence: CASSSDRTNS. Given in full, the CDR3 is CASSSDRTNSDYTF.

This clone was recorded at least ten times. Gene names are the mouse ones. The CDR3 end is not reached by the read, which stops 3 residues before it; the germline J gene fills it in. This rearrangement joins TRBV17 to TRBJ1-6; D is unclear. TRBJ1-6 is an ORF, and what it does is uncertain. Trimming took 1 base from V and 0 from J, leaving 7 bases between them. This CDR3 has 16 residues. Germline V CDR1 and CDR2: MNHDT, YYDKIL. CDR3 in amino acids: CASSRGPNSYNSPLYF. The covered CDR3 bases are TGTGCTAGCAGTAGAGGTCCTAATTCCTATAATTCGCCC.

This clone was detected many times. The germline and genes are mouse ones. The CDR3 end lies 4 residues beyond the end of the read and is filled in from the germline J gene. The chain links TRBV5 to TRBJ2-7, with D possibly matching TRBD2 (6 bases). CDR1 LGHNA and CDR2 YNLKQL come from the germline V gene (reference sequence). The CDR3 consists of 14 residues. The CDR3 DNA, read in part, is TGTGCCAGCAGCCAAGATTTTGGGGGATAT. Residues: CASSQDFGGY. The whole CDR3 is CASSQDFGGYEQYF.

The table lists this clone with a few counts. Gene names and germline match the mouse. With the read ending 4 residues before the CDR3 end, the germline J gene is used to fill in that end. The chain has TRBV4 and TRBJ2-4; 9 bases line up with TRBD1. The germline V gene encodes CDR1 LGHDT and CDR2 YNNKQL (reference sequence). This CDR3 has 13 residues. J lost 3 bases, V lost 5 bases, and 0 bases had no gene match. The CDR3 region is CASSGTGQNTLYF. CDR3 DNA (partial): TGTGCCAGCAGCGGGACAGGGCAAAAC.

Only a few counts were recorded for this clone. Gene names and germline match the mouse. The CDR3 extends 4 residues past the end of the read, so its final part is completed from the germline J gene. Other DNA sequences of this sample code for an identical CDR3. V is TRBV31 and J is TRBJ1-2; possible D gene TRBD1, 5 bases. V lost 0 bases, J lost 0 bases, and 8 bases lay in between. The CDR3 is 14 amino acids. Per the germline V gene, CDR1 is GKSSPN and CDR2 is SITVG. The CDR3 loop reads CAWSLDRANSDYTF. The sequenced CDR3 bases are TGTGCCTGGAGTCTCGACAGAGCAAACTCC.

By sample fraction, this clone is medium-sized. Mouse names are used for the genes. The read ends 4 residues shy of where the CDR3 ends; the end is completed using the germline J gene. This rearrangement joins TRBV31 to TRBJ2-7; 9 bases match TRBD1. Germline V CDR1 and CDR2: GKSSPN, SITVG. CDR3 size: 13 residues. The DNA read from the CDR3 is TGTGCCTGGAGTCTAGGGACAGGGTAT. Its translation: CAWSLGTGY. The CDR3 as a whole reads CAWSLGTGYEQYF.

In its sample, this clone ranks as large. Gene names denote mouse genes. The CDR3 is cut off 4 residues early in the read; its end comes from the germline J gene. The sample has other DNA sequences that encode this CDR3 too. The chain carries TRBV17 and TRBJ2-4; D might be TRBD1 (6 bases). Trimming removed 5 bases from V and 1 base from J, with 7 bases in between. CDR3 size: 13 residues. CDR1 and CDR2 (germline): MNHDT, YYDKIL. The DNA read from the CDR3 is TGTGCTAGCAGTGCAGGGGGTCAAAAC. The encoded protein is CASSAGGQN. The full CDR3 is CASSAGGQNTLYF.